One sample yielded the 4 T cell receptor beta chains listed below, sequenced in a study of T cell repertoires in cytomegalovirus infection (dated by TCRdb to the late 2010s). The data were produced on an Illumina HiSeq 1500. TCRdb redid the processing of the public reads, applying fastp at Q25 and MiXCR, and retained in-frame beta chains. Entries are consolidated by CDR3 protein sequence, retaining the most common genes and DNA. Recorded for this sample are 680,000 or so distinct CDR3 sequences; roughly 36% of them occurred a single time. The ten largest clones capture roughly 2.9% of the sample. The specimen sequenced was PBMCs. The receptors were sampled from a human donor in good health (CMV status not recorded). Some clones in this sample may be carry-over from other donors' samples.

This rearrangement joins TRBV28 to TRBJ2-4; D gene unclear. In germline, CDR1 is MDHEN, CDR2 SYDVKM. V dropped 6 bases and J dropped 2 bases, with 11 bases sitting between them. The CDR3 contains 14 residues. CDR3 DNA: TGTGCCAGCAGGGGTTCTGGGACCAAAAACATTCAGTACTTC. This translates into CASRGSGTKNIQYF.

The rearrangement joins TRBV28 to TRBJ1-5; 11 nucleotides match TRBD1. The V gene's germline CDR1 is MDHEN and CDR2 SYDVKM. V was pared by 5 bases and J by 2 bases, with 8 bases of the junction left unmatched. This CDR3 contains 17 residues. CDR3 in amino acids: CASSAGTGGLGNQPQHF. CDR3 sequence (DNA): TGTGCCAGCAGTGCCGGGACAGGGGGTTTGGGCAATCAGCCCCAGCATTTT. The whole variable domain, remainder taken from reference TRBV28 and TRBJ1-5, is DVKVTQSSRYLVKRTGEKVFLECVQDMDHENMFWYRQDPGLGLRLIYFSYDVKMKEKGDIPEGYSVSREKKERFSLILESASTNQTSMYLCASSAGTGGLGNQPQHFGDGTRLSIL.

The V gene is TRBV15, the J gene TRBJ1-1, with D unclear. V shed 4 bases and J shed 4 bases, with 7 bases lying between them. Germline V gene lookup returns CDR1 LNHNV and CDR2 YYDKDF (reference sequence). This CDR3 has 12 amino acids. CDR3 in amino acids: CATSIDGTEAFF. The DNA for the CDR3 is TGTGCCACCAGCATAGATGGCACTGAAGCTTTCTTT.

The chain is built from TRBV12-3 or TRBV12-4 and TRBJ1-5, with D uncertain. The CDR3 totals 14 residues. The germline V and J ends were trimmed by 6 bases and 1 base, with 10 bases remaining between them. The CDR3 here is CASRPEGSNQPQHF. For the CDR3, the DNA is TGTGCCAGCAGACCCGAAGGAAGCAATCAGCCCCAGCATTTT.